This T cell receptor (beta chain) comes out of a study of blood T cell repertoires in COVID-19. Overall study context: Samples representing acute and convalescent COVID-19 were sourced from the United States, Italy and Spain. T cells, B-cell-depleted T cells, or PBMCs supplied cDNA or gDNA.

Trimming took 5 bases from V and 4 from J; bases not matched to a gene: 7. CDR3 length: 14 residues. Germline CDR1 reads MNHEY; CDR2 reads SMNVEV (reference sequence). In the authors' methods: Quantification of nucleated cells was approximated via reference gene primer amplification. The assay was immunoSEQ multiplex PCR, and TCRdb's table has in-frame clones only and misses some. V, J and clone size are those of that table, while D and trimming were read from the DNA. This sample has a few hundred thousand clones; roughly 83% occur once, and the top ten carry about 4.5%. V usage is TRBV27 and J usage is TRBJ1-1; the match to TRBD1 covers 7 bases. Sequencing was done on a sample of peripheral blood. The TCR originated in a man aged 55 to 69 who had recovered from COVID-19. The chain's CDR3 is CASSLGQASTEAFF. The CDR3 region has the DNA TGTGCCAGCAGTCTTGGACAGGCAAGCACTGAAGCTTTCTTT.